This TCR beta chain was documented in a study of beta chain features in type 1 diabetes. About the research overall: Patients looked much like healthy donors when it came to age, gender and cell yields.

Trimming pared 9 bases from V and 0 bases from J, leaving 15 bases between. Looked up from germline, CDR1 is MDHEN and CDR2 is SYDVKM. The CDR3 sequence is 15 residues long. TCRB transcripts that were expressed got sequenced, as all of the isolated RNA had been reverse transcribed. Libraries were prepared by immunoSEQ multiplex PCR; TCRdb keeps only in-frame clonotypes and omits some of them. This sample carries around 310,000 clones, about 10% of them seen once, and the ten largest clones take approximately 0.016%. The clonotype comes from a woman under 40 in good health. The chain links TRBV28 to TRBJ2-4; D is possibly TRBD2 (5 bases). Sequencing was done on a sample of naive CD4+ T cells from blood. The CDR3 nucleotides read TGTGCCAGTATAGGTGGAGCGGCAGCCAAAAACATTCAGTACTTC. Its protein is CASIGGAAAKNIQYF.